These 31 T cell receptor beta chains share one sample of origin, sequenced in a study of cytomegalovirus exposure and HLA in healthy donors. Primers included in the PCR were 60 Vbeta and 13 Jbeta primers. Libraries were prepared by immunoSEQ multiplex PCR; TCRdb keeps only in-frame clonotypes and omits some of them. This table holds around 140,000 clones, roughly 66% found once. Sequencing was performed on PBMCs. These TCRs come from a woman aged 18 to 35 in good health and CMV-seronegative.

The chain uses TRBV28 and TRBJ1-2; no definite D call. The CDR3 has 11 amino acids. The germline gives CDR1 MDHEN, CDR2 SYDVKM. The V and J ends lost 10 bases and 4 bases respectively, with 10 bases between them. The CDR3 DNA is TGTGCCACCCATCAATCCTATGGCTACACCTTC. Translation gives CATHQSYGYTF.

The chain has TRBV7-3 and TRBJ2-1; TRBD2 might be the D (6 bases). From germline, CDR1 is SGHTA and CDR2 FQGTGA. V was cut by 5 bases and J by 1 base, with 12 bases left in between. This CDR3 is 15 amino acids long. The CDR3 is CASSPLGLSYNEQFF. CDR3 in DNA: TGTGCCAGCAGCCCCTTGGGACTTTCCTACAATGAGCAGTTCTTC.

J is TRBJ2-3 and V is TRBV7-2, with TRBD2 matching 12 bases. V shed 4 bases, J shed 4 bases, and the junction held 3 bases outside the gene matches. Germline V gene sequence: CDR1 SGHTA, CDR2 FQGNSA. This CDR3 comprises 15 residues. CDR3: CASSSGLAGSDTQYF. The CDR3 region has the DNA TGTGCCAGCAGCTCCGGACTAGCGGGATCAGATACGCAGTATTTT.

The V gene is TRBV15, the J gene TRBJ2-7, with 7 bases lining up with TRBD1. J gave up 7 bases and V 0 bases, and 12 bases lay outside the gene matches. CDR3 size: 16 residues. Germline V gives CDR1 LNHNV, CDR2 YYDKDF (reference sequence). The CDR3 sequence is CATSRDISVRGPEQYF. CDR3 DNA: TGTGCCACCAGCAGAGATATTTCGGTTAGGGGGCCTGAGCAGTACTTC.

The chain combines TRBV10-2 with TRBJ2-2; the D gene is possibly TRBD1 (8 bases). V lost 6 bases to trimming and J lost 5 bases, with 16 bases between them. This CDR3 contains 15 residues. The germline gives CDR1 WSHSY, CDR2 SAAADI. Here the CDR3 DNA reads TGCGCCAGCAGAGAAACAGGGGGGGTTACCGGGGAGCTGTTTTTT. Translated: CASRETGGVTGELFF.

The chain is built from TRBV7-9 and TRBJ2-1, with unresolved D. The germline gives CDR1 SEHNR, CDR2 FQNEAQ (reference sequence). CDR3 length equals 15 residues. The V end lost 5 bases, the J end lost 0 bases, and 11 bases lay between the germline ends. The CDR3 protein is CASSRLPSSYNEQFF. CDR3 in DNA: TGTGCCAGCAGCCGACTGCCGAGCTCCTACAATGAGCAGTTCTTC.

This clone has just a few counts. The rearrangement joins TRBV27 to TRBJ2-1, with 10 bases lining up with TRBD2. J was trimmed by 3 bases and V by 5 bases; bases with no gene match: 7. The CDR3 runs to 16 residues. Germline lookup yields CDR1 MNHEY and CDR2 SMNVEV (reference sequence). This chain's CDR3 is CASSRRTSGNYNEQFF. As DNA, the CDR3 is TGTGCCAGCAGTCGTCGGACTAGCGGCAACTACAATGAGCAGTTCTTC.

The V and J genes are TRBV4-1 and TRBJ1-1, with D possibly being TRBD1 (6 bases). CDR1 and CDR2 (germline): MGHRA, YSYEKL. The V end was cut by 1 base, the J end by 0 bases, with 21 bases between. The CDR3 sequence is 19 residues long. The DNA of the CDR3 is TGCGCCAGCAGCCAAGTGACAGGCCTTACGCCTAACATGAACACTGAAGCTTTCTTT. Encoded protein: CASSQVTGLTPNMNTEAFF.

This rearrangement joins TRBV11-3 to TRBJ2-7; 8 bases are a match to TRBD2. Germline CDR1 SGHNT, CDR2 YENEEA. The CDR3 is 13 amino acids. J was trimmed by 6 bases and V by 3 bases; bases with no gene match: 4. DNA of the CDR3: TGTGCCAGCAGCTTTGGGACTAGTTCCGAGCAGTACGTC. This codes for CASSFGTSSEQYV.

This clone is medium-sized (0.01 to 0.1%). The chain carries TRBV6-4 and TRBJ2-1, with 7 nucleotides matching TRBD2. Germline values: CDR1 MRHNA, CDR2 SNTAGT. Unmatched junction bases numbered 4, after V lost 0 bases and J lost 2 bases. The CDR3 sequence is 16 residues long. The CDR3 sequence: CASSDSAGAPYNEQFF. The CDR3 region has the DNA TGTGCCAGCAGTGACTCTGCGGGAGCTCCCTACAATGAGCAGTTCTTC.

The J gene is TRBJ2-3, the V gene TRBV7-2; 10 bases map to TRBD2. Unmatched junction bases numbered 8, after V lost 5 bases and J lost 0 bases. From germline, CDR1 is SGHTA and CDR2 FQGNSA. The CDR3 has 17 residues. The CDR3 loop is CASSLSGGDTSTDTQYF. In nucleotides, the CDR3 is TGTGCCAGCAGCCTGAGCGGGGGGGATACTAGCACAGATACGCAGTATTTT. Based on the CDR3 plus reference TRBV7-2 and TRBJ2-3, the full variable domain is GAGVSQSPSNKVTEKGKDVELRCDPISGHTALYWYRQSLGQGLEFLIYFQGNSAPDKSGLPSDRFSAERTGGSVSTLTIQRTQQEDSAVYLCASSLSGGDTSTDTQYFGPGTRLTVL.

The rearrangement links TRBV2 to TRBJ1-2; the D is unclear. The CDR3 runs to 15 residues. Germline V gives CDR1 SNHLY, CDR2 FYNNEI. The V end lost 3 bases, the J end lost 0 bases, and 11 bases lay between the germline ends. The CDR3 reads CASSEPLRANYGYTF. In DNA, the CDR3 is TGTGCCAGCAGTGAGCCTCTCCGGGCTAACTATGGCTACACCTTC. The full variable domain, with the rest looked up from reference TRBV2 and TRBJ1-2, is EPEVTQTPSHQVTQMGQEVILRCVPISNHLYFYWYRQILGQKVEFLVSFYNNEISEKSEIFDDQFSVERPDGSNFTLKIRSTKLEDSAMYFCASSEPLRANYGYTFGSGTRLTVV.

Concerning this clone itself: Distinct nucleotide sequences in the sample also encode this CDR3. This chain's CDR3 is CASSPTSGNTGELFF. CDR3 nucleotide sequence: TGTGCCAGCTCCCCGACTAGCGGGAACACCGGGGAGCTGTTTTTT. This sequence joins TRBV18 and TRBJ2-2; TRBD2 aligns across 9 bases. This CDR3 has 15 amino acids. Germline V gives CDR1 KGHSH, CDR2 LQKENI. V shed 6 bases and J 1 base; nucleotides not matched to a gene: 3.

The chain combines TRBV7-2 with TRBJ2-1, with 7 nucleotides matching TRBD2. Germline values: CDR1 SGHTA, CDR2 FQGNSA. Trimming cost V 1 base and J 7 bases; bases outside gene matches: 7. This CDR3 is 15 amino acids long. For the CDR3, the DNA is TGTGCCAGCAGCTTAGTGGGAGGGGCCGTGAATGAGCAGTTCTTC. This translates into CASSLVGGAVNEQFF. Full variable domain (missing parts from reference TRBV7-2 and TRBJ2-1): GAGVSQSPSNKVTEKGKDVELRCDPISGHTALYWYRQSLGQGLEFLIYFQGNSAPDKSGLPSDRFSAERTGGSVSTLTIQRTQQEDSAVYLCASSLVGGAVNEQFFGPGTRLTVL.

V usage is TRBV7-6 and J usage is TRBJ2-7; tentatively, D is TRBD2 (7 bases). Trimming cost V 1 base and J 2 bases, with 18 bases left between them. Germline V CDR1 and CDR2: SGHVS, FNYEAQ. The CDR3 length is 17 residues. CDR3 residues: CASSLVSGTSGAYEQYF. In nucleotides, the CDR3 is TGTGCCAGCAGCTTAGTATCCGGGACAAGCGGGGCCTACGAGCAGTACTTC.

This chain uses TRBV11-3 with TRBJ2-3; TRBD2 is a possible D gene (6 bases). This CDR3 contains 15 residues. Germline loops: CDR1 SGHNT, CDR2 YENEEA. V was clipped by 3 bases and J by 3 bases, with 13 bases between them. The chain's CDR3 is CASSFSRLGTDTQYF. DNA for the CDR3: TGTGCCAGCAGCTTTTCGAGACTAGGAACAGATACGCAGTATTTT.

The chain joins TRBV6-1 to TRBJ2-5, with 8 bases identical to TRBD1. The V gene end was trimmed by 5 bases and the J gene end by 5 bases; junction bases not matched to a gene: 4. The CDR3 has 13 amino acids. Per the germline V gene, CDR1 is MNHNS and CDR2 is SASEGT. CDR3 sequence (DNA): TGTGCCAGCAGTAGGACAGGGCTGGAGACCCAGTACTTC. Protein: CASSRTGLETQYF.

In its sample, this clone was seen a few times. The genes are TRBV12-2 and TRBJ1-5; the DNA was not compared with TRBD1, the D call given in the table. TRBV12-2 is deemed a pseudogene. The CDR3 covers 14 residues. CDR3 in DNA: TGTGCAAGTCGCCGAAAAGGGGTTCATCAACCCCAGCATTTT. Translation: CASRRKGVHQPQHF.

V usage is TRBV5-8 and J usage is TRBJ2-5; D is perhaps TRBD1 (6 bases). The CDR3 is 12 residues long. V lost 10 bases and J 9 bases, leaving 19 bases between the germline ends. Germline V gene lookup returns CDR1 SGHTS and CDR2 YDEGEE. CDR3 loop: CASSLEAGAQYF. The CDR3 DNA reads TGTGCCTCCTCACTGGAGGCAGGGGCCCAGTACTTC. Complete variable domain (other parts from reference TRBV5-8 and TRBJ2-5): EAGVTQSPTHLIKTRGQQATLRCSPISGHTSVYWYQQALGLGLQFLLWYDEGEERNRGNFPPRFSGRQFPNYSSELNVNALELEDSALYLCASSLEAGAQYFGPGTRLLVL.

The DNA for the CDR3 is TGTGCCAGTAGTATAACAGGGGCAGATACGCAGTATTTT. Translating it yields CASSITGADTQYF. V and J are TRBV19 and TRBJ2-3; 7 positions agree with TRBD1. The CDR3 has 13 amino acids. Germline CDR1 is LNHDA and CDR2 is SQIVND (reference sequence). The trim removed 2 bases at V and 4 bases at J, leaving 0 bases unmatched.

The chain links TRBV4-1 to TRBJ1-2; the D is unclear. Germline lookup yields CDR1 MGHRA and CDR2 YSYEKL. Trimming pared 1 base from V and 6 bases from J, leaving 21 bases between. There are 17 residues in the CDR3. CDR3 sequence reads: CASSQVGGSLLRNGYTF. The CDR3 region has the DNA TGCGCCAGCAGCCAAGTGGGCGGGAGCCTTCTTCGGAATGGCTACACCTTC.

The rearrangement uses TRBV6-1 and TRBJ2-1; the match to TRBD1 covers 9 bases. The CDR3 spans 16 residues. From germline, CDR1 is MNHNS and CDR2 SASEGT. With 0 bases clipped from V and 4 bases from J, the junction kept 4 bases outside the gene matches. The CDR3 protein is CASSEAPGTGYNEQFF. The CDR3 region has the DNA TGTGCCAGCAGTGAAGCCCCCGGGACAGGGTACAATGAGCAGTTCTTC.

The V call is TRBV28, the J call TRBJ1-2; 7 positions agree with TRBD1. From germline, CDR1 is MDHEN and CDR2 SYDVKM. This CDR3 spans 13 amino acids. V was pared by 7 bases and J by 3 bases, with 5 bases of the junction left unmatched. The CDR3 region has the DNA TGTGCCAGCACGGCAGGGGGAGACTATGGCTACACCTTC. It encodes CASTAGGDYGYTF.

The DNA for the CDR3 is TGCAGCGTTCGTGGGACAGGGTTCATGGGGGAGCTGTTTTTT. Amino acids: CSVRGTGFMGELFF. The rearrangement uses TRBV29-1 and TRBJ2-2, with 9 bases lining up with TRBD1. The CDR3 length is 14 residues. Germline CDR1 is SQVTM and CDR2 is ANQGSEA. The junction had 9 bases not matched to a gene; V was cut back by 5 bases and J by 8 bases.

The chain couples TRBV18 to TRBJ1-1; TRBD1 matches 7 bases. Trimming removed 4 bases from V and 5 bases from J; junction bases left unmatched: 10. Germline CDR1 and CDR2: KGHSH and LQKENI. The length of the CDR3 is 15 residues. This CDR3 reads CASSLVEGARTEAFF. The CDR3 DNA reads TGTGCCAGCTCACTTGTAGAGGGGGCACGAACTGAAGCTTTCTTT.

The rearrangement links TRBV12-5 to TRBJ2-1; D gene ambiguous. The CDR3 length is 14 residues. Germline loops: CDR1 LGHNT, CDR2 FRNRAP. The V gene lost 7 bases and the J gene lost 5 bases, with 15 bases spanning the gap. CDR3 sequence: CASARPRPNNEQFF. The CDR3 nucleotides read TGTGCTAGTGCCCGCCCGCGCCCGAACAATGAGCAGTTCTTC.

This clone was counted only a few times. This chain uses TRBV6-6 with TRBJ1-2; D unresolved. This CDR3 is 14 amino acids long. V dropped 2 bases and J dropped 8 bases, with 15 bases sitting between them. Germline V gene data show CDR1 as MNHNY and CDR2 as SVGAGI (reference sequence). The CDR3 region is CASSYGGSPNGYTF. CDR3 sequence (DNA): TGTGCCAGCAGTTACGGAGGATCCCCTAACGGCTACACCTTC.

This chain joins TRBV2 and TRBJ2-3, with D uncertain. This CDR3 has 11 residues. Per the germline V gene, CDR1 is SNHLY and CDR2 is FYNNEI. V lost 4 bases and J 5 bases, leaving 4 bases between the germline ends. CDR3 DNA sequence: TGTGCCAGCAGTGGTAAAGATACGCAGTATTTT. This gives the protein CASSGKDTQYF.

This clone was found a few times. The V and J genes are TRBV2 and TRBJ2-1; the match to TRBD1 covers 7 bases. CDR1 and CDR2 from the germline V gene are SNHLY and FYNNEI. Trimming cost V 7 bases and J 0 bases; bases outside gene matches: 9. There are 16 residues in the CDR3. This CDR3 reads CASKQTGRSSYNEQFF. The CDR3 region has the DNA TGTGCCAGCAAGCAGACAGGGCGTAGCTCCTACAATGAGCAGTTCTTC. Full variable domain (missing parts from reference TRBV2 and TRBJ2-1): EPEVTQTPSHQVTQMGQEVILRCVPISNHLYFYWYRQILGQKVEFLVSFYNNEISEKSEIFDDQFSVERPDGSNFTLKIRSTKLEDSAMYFCASKQTGRSSYNEQFFGPGTRLTVL.

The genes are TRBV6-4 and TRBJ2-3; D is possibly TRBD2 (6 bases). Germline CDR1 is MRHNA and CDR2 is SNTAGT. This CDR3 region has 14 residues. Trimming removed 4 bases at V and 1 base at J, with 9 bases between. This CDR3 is CASSVAGRTDTQYF. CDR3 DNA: TGTGCCAGCAGTGTGGCGGGGCGCACAGATACGCAGTATTTT.

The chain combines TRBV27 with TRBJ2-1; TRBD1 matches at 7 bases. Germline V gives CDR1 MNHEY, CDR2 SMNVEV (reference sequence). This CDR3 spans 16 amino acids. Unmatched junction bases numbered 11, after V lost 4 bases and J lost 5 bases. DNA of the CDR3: TGTGCCAGCAGTTCTTCCCCCAGGACAGGCGACAATGAGCAGTTCTTC. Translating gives CASSSSPRTGDNEQFF.